This is a list of T cell receptor beta chains from one sample in a study of cytomegalovirus exposure and HLA in healthy donors. Clones were sequenced by immunoSEQ multiplex PCR, and TCRdb holds only the in-frame ones, with some missing. The repertoire holds about 82,000 clones, with over 75% as singletons. Sequencing input: PBMCs. The receptors here all came from a man aged 50 to 59 in good health and CMV-seronegative. Both conserved end residues are part of each CDR3. The D gene is left open where the match is weak. For some rows the clone size is stated as once, few or many, or as a class when expanded; others skip it.

clone_size cdr3_length d_call j_call v_call cdr3_aa cdr3_nt
- 16 - TRBJ2-5 TRBV7-6 CASSLAVAPPEETQYF TGTGCCAGCAGCTTAGCGGTAGCCCCGCCGGAAGAGACCCAGTACTTC
- 11 - TRBJ2-3 TRBV6-6 CASRVADTQYF TGTGCCAGCCGCGTAGCAGATACGCAGTATTTT
- 14 TRBD2 TRBJ2-1 TRBV19 CASSWGGTYNEQFF TGTGCCAGTAGTTGGGGGGGGACCTACAATGAGCAGTTCTTC
- 15 TRBD2 TRBJ2-3 TRBV7-3 CASSPGGGRTDTQYF TGTGCCAGCAGCCCGGGGGGGGGACGCACAGATACGCAGTATTTT
- 15 - TRBJ1-4 TRBV2 CASSEALGQREKLFF TGTGCCAGCAGTGAAGCGCTTGGACAGAGGGAAAAACTGTTTTTT
- 15 - TRBJ1-3 TRBV18 CASSPSQGSGNTIYF TGTGCCAGCTCACCCAGCCAGGGCTCTGGAAACACCATATATTTT
- 15 - TRBJ2-7 TRBV6-5 CASTPSGASTHEQYF TGTGCCAGCACCCCCTCAGGGGCGAGTACGCACGAGCAGTACTTC
- 13 - TRBJ2-7 TRBV28 CASSPIVVNERYF TGTGCCAGCAGCCCGATTGTTGTGAACGAGCGGTACTTC
- 14 - TRBJ1-1 TRBV2 CASSERPGGTEAFF TGTGCCAGCAGTGAACGACCGGGGGGCACTGAAGCTTTCTTT
- 18 - TRBJ2-2 TRBV11-3 CASSLDRRDGGTPGELFF TGTGCCAGCAGCTTAGATCGGAGGGACGGGGGAACCCCCGGGGAGCTGTTTTTT
- 13 TRBD1 TRBJ1-1 TRBV19 CASARQGNTEAFF TGTGCCAGTGCCAGACAGGGGAACACTGAAGCTTTCTTT
- 16 TRBD2 TRBJ2-3 TRBV11-2 CASSFIAGGSTDTQYF TGTGCCAGCAGCTTCATAGCGGGAGGTAGCACAGATACGCAGTATTTT
- 17 TRBD1 TRBJ1-5 TRBV14 CASSQDSDRGYNQPQHF TGTGCCAGCAGCCAAGATTCAGACAGGGGGTACAATCAGCCCCAGCATTTT
- 13 - TRBJ1-1 TRBV19 CASRQGVNTEAFF TGTGCCAGTAGACAGGGCGTGAACACTGAAGCTTTCTTT
once 15 - TRBJ2-5 TRBV4-2 CASSQEWAGAGTQYF TGTGCCAGCAGCCAAGAATGGGCAGGGGCGGGGACCCAGTACTTC
- 14 - TRBJ2-1 TRBV9 CASSVGQLETEQFF TGTGCCAGCAGCGTAGGTCAACTAGAGACTGAGCAGTTCTTC
- 16 TRBD2 TRBJ2-3 TRBV28 CASGSLLAGGEDTQYF TGTGCCAGTGGTTCCCTCCTGGCGGGGGGAGAAGATACGCAGTATTTT
once 13 - TRBJ1-5 TRBV6-5 CASRPPGGQPQHF TGTGCCAGCAGACCCCCGGGGGGTCAGCCCCAGCATTTT
few 14 TRBD1 TRBJ2-7 TRBV9 CASSDRQGPGEQYF TGTGCCAGCAGCGACCGACAGGGACCCGGCGAGCAGTACTTC
few 13 - TRBJ2-3 TRBV4-3 CASSHGGADTQYF TGCGCCAGCAGCCACGGAGGGGCAGATACGCAGTATTTT
- 13 - TRBJ2-7 TRBV10-3 CAIRSTQGREQYF TGTGCCATCAGAAGTACGCAGGGAAGGGAGCAGTACTTC
- 15 TRBD1 TRBJ1-3 TRBV18 CASSPDRLGGNTIYF TGTGCCAGCTCTCCGGACAGGCTGGGAGGAAACACCATATATTTT
- 16 TRBD1 TRBJ1-2 TRBV27 CASSYRGTGGAYGYTF TGTGCCAGCAGTTATCGCGGGACAGGGGGCGCATATGGCTACACCTTC
- 18 - TRBJ1-3 TRBV7-2 CASSLGYYTGSSGNTIYF TGTGCCAGCAGCTTAGGCTATTATACAGGGAGCTCTGGAAACACCATATATTTT
- 18 - TRBJ1-2 TRBV4-2 CASSQLVGAGEANYGYTF TGTGCCAGCAGCCAACTGGTCGGGGCGGGGGAAGCTAACTATGGCTACACCTTC
- 13 - TRBJ1-1 TRBV7-9 CASSLSQDAEAFF TGTGCCAGCAGCTTGAGCCAGGATGCTGAAGCTTTCTTT
- 12 - TRBJ2-1 TRBV29-1 CSVGQGSGEQFF TGCAGCGTTGGGCAGGGTTCAGGGGAGCAGTTCTTC
few 16 - TRBJ2-3 TRBV18 CASSPYAAGSTDTQYF TGTGCCAGCTCACCGTACGCGGCGGGGTCCACAGATACGCAGTATTTT
- 15 TRBD2 TRBJ2-1 TRBV28 CASSTGTSGTNEQFF TGTGCCAGCAGCACCGGGACTAGCGGTACCAATGAGCAGTTCTTC
- 16 TRBD1 TRBJ1-6 TRBV25-1 CASSEWGGTGSSPLHF TGTGCCAGCAGTGAATGGGGGGGGACAGGGAGCTCACCCCTCCACTTT
once 15 - TRBJ1-2 TRBV19 CASSIGGKWDYGYTF TGTGCCAGTAGTATTGGAGGGAAATGGGACTATGGCTACACCTTC
- 13 - TRBJ1-5 TRBV2 CASSDQGSQPQHF TGTGCCAGCAGTGACCAGGGAAGTCAGCCCCAGCATTTT
once 19 - TRBJ2-7 TRBV5-1 CASSRWLGQGAKIDYEQYF TGCGCCAGCAGCCGTTGGTTGGGACAAGGGGCGAAAATTGACTACGAGCAGTACTTC
- 14 TRBD1 TRBJ1-5 TRBV6-5 CASSQGEVNQPQHF TGTGCCAGCAGTCAGGGGGAAGTCAATCAGCCCCAGCATTTT
- 16 TRBD1 TRBJ1-5 TRBV19 CASGYPGQGGNQPQHF TGTGCCAGTGGCTACCCGGGACAGGGGGGCAATCAGCCCCAGCATTTT
few 16 - TRBJ2-2 TRBV10-1 CASSPQGLPGTGELFF TGCGCCAGCAGTCCCCAGGGGCTCCCGGGGACCGGGGAGCTGTTTTTT
- 15 - TRBJ1-5 TRBV5-4 CASSLDAGSNQPQHF TGTGCCAGCAGCTTGGACGCCGGGAGCAATCAGCCCCAGCATTTT
few 15 - TRBJ1-5 TRBV6-1 CASSGRTRGDQPQHF TGTGCCAGCAGTGGTAGGACACGGGGGGATCAGCCCCAGCATTTT
- 12 - TRBJ2-3 TRBV19 CASRRTADTQYF TGTGCCAGTAGGAGAACTGCGGATACGCAGTATTTT
- 12 - TRBJ1-2 TRBV30 CAWSVSTGGYTF TGTGCCTGGAGTGTTTCAACGGGGGGCTACACCTTC
once 17 - TRBJ1-3 TRBV11-3 CASSLGGAVSSGNTIYF TGTGCCAGCAGCTTAGGCGGGGCGGTAAGCTCTGGAAACACCATATATTTT